This T cell receptor (beta chain) was identified during a study of blood T cell repertoires in COVID-19. Across the study: PBMCs, B-cell-depleted T cells, or T cells were the source of the cDNA or gDNA that made up the material.

Enrollees, roughly 18 to 90 years old, lived in 24 US areas. Donors in Cohort 3 counted as recovered after two negative PCRs, clearance, or symptom resolution. J was trimmed by 5 bases and V by 5 bases; bases with no gene match: 10. CDR1 and CDR2 from the germline V gene are SGHNT and YYREEE (reference sequence). The length of the CDR3 is 16 residues. The method was immunoSEQ multiplex PCR; TCRdb's version includes in-frame clones alone and lacks a portion of them. The table lists 150,000 to 200,000 clones, roughly 83% of them singletons. V and J are TRBV5-4 and TRBJ1-4; TRBD1 matches at 9 bases. The receptor's source is a woman in her 30s who had recovered from COVID-19. Material: PBMCs or T cells enriched from blood (not recorded which). In DNA form, the CDR3 reads TGTGCCAGCAGTCGAGCCCCCGGACAGGGGAATGAAAAACTGTTTTTT. Protein product: CASSRAPGQGNEKLFF.